Below are 24 T cell receptor beta chains sequenced from a single sample in a study of T cell changes during pregnancy in multiple sclerosis. TCRdb's table, derived via immunoSEQ multiplex PCR, lists solely in-frame clones and lacks some. The sample lists some 44,000 clones, about 93% seen once, with around 0.7% in the top ten. The sample was CD4+ T cells from peripheral blood mononuclear cells, taken before pregnancy. All receptors come from a female donor with multiple sclerosis, enrolled in a pregnancy study.

The chain recombines TRBV30 with TRBJ1-1, with 8 bases lining up with TRBD1. Trimming cost V 3 bases and J 1 base; bases outside gene matches: 10. Germline values: CDR1 GTSNPN, CDR2 SVGIG (reference sequence). The CDR3 runs to 16 residues. The CDR3 reads CAWSARDRYENTEAFF. CDR3 coding DNA: TGTGCCTGGAGCGCCCGGGACAGGTACGAGAACACTGAAGCTTTCTTT.

The V and J genes are TRBV19 and TRBJ1-2, with 9 bases that match TRBD1. CDR1 is LNHDA, CDR2 SQIVND, per germline (reference sequence). After removal of 4 bases from V and 8 bases from J, the junction contained 8 bases not matched to a gene. The CDR3 has 14 amino acids. This CDR3 is CASSTTGTGSGYTF. The CDR3 nucleotides are TGTGCCAGTAGTACAACCGGGACAGGGAGCGGCTACACCTTC.

The chain recombines TRBV5-1 with TRBJ2-7, with TRBD1 matching over 7 bases. Trimming cost V 2 bases and J 0 bases; bases outside gene matches: 2. The CDR3 sequence is 14 residues long. Germline CDR1 SGHRS, CDR2 YFSETQ. CDR3 residues: CASSFGDSSYEQYF. The CDR3 DNA reads TGCGCCAGCAGCTTCGGGGACAGCTCCTACGAGCAGTACTTC.

The chain joins TRBV6-1 to TRBJ1-3; D ambiguous. V shed 5 bases and J shed 7 bases, with 6 bases lying between them. This CDR3 spans 11 amino acids. The germline CDR1 and CDR2 sequences are MNHNS and SASEGT. The CDR3 here is CASSLGNTIYF. The CDR3 nucleotides read TGTGCCAGCAGTTTGGGCAACACCATATATTTT.

The V gene is TRBV9, the J gene TRBJ1-4, with D unclear. Trimming removed 0 bases from V and 0 bases from J, with 9 bases in between. CDR3 length equals 16 residues. Germline values: CDR1 SGDLS, CDR2 YYNGEE. The chain's CDR3 is CASSVAPGATNEKLFF. As DNA, the CDR3 is TGTGCCAGCAGCGTAGCCCCAGGTGCAACTAATGAAAAACTGTTTTTT.

The rearrangement links TRBV28 to TRBJ1-3; 10 nucleotides match TRBD1. The CDR3 has 16 residues. The V gene end was trimmed by 5 bases and the J gene end by 0 bases; junction bases not matched to a gene: 4. CDR1 is MDHEN, CDR2 SYDVKM, per germline. Written as DNA, the CDR3 is TGTGCCAGCAGTCCGGGACAGGGGCGCTCTGGAAACACCATATATTTT. Its translation: CASSPGQGRSGNTIYF.

This chain uses TRBV6-5 with TRBJ1-4, with D possibly TRBD1 on 6 matching bases. The CDR3 extends over 13 amino acids. Trimming removed 6 bases from V and 5 bases from J, with 10 bases in between. The germline gives CDR1 MNHEY, CDR2 SVGAGI. The CDR3 sequence: CASSGGQNEKLFF. The CDR3 DNA reads TGTGCCAGCAGCGGGGGGCAAAATGAAAAACTGTTTTTT.

The rearrangement links TRBV9 to TRBJ2-5; 8 bases line up with TRBD1. The germline gives CDR1 SGDLS, CDR2 YYNGEE. V was clipped by 4 bases and J by 2 bases; unmatched bases: 4. The CDR3 consists of 14 residues. CDR3 sequence reads: CASSLRTGQETQYF. In DNA, the CDR3 is TGTGCCAGCAGCCTACGGACAGGGCAAGAGACCCAGTACTTC.

CDR3 nucleotides: TGTGCCAGTAGTGAGGTAAAGGGCGGGGAAGCTTTCTTT. It codes for CASSEVKGGEAFF. The chain carries TRBV19 and TRBJ1-1; no reliable D call. V was trimmed by 5 bases and J by 8 bases, leaving 15 bases between them. Germline loops: CDR1 LNHDA, CDR2 SQIVND (reference sequence). This CDR3 spans 13 amino acids.

CDR3 protein: CASSLMDTYTEAFF. The CDR3 DNA reads TGTGCCAGCAGCTTGATGGACACCTACACTGAAGCTTTCTTT. The V gene is TRBV5-4, the J gene TRBJ1-1; D may be TRBD1 (5 bases). The CDR3 extends over 14 amino acids. Trimming took 1 base from V and 3 from J, leaving 10 bases between them. CDR1 and CDR2 (germline): SGHNT, YYREEE (reference sequence). The whole variable domain, filled in from reference TRBV5-4 and TRBJ1-1, reads ETGVTQSPTHLIKTRGQQVTLRCSSQSGHNTVSWYQQALGQGPQFIFQYYREEENGRGNFPPRFSGLQFPNYSSELNVNALELDDSALYLCASSLMDTYTEAFFGQGTRLTVV.

This clone showed up just once. The rearrangement uses TRBV7-2 and TRBJ2-1, with 11 positions matching TRBD2. Germline CDR1 is SGHTA and CDR2 is FQGNSA. The length of the CDR3 is 15 residues. V lost 6 bases, J lost 8 bases, and 9 bases stayed unmatched. The CDR3 DNA reads as TGTGCCAGCAGAAGGCTAGCGGGGGGAATCGATGAGCAGTTCTTC. Encoded protein: CASRRLAGGIDEQFF.

This chain joins TRBV6-1 and TRBJ1-5, with TRBD1 as a possible D gene (5 bases). The V and J ends lost 1 base and 3 bases respectively, with 10 bases between them. Germline values: CDR1 MNHNS, CDR2 SASEGT. There are 15 residues in the CDR3. CDR3 amino acids: CASSEGAGPNQPQHF. CDR3 DNA sequence: TGTGCCAGCAGTGAAGGAGCAGGGCCCAATCAGCCCCAGCATTTT.

To note about this clone: One end of the junction is discordant with germline, which a read error may explain. The CDR3 sequence is CASTGDILGLSF. For the CDR3, the DNA is TGTGCCAGTACCGGGGACATTTTGGGCCTTTCCTTC. V and J are TRBV2 and TRBJ2-7; a possible D gene is TRBD1 (6 bases). Germline CDR1 reads SNHLY; CDR2 reads FYNNEI. CDR3 length: 12 residues.

V and J are TRBV7-8 and TRBJ2-1; TRBD2 agrees at 12 bases. The CDR3 extends over 18 amino acids. Germline loops: CDR1 SGHVS, CDR2 FQNEAQ. V was clipped by 2 bases and J by 0 bases; unmatched bases: 5. Here the CDR3 reads CASSLSGLAGFSYNEQFF. The CDR3, as DNA: TGTGCCAGCAGCTTAAGTGGACTAGCGGGATTCTCCTACAATGAGCAGTTCTTC.

V usage is TRBV5-1 and J usage is TRBJ2-1; 7 bases align to TRBD2. This CDR3 region has 14 residues. V was pared by 4 bases and J by 9 bases, with 10 bases of the junction left unmatched. Germline loops: CDR1 SGHRS, CDR2 YFSETQ. The chain's CDR3 is CASSLKGRAAEQFF. CDR3 nucleotide sequence: TGCGCCAGCAGCCTCAAGGGGAGGGCGGCTGAGCAGTTCTTC.

The V gene is TRBV2, the J gene TRBJ2-7; maybe TRBD2 (7 bases). CDR3 size: 12 residues. V gave up 8 bases and J gave up 4 bases, with 12 bases separating them. The germline V gene has CDR1 SNHLY and CDR2 FYNNEI. The CDR3 here is CASGGGPYEQYF. DNA of the CDR3: TGTGCCAGCGGGGGGGGCCCTTACGAGCAGTACTTC.

The chain couples TRBV7-9 to TRBJ2-7; D call uncertain. CDR3 length: 13 residues. CDR1 and CDR2 from the germline V gene are SEHNR and FQNEAQ (reference sequence). Trimming stripped 1 base from V and 6 bases from J, with 10 bases between. The chain's CDR3 is CASSLVSPLEQYF. The CDR3 DNA is TGTGCCAGCAGCTTAGTCAGTCCCCTCGAGCAGTACTTC.

This clone was observed once. The chain uses TRBV5-1 and TRBJ1-2; 8 bases agree with TRBD1. The CDR3 length is 16 residues. Per germline, CDR1 SGHRS and CDR2 YFSETQ. The ends lost 0 bases at V and 4 bases at J; junction bases unmatched: 8. This CDR3 reads CASSLDGQGSGYGYTF. CDR3 DNA: TGCGCCAGCAGCTTGGACGGACAGGGTAGTGGCTATGGCTACACCTTC.

In its sample, this clone was seen once. The chain joins TRBV4-2 to TRBJ1-4; perhaps TRBD1 as D (6 bases). V was pared by 4 bases and J by 13 bases, with 28 bases between. CDR1 is LGHNA, CDR2 YNFKEQ, per germline. The CDR3 sequence is 17 residues long. Here the CDR3 reads CASSPKGGEGDLKRLFF. The CDR3, as DNA: TGTGCCAGCAGCCCTAAAGGGGGGGAAGGGGACTTGAAAAGACTGTTTTTT.

The gene calls are TRBV27 and TRBJ2-1, with 14 bases identical to TRBD2. The germline CDR1 and CDR2 sequences are MNHEY and SMNVEV (reference sequence). V trimming: 5 bases; J trimming: 8 bases; junction bases outside the gene matches: 14. The CDR3 contains 18 residues. The CDR3 DNA sequence: TGTGCCAGCAGTCACGGGACTAGCGGGAGCAAAAGGGGCGATGAGCAGTTCTTC. As protein: CASSHGTSGSKRGDEQFF.

The sample holds one count of this clone. This chain links TRBV27 with TRBJ2-1, with D perhaps TRBD2 (6 bases). The V end lost 8 bases, the J end lost 0 bases, and 32 bases lay between the germline ends. CDR1 MNHEY and CDR2 SMNVEV come from the germline V gene (reference sequence). The CDR3 has 21 amino acids. CDR3 coding DNA: TGTGCCAGCTTACACTTGGGGCCCTACAAACTGGGGGGACGCTCCTACAATGAGCAGTTCTTC. This encodes CASLHLGPYKLGGRSYNEQFF.

The rearrangement joins TRBV25-1 to TRBJ2-5, with D unclear. The CDR3 spans 11 residues. V lost 4 bases, J lost 4 bases, and 4 bases lay in between. In germline, CDR1 is MGHDK, CDR2 SYGVNS. CDR3 loop: CASSGLETQYF. The CDR3 DNA reads TGTGCCAGCAGTGGACTAGAGACCCAGTACTTC.

The gene calls are TRBV30 and TRBJ1-1, with 8 positions matching TRBD1. The length of the CDR3 is 15 residues. Germline V gene sequence: CDR1 GTSNPN, CDR2 SVGIG (reference sequence). J was trimmed by 0 bases and V by 3 bases; bases with no gene match: 6. The CDR3 here is CAWSHRGVMNTEAFF. The CDR3 region has the DNA TGTGCCTGGAGCCACAGGGGGGTTATGAACACTGAAGCTTTCTTT.

The CDR3 reads CASSPPGGQEQYF. CDR3 in DNA: TGTGCCAGCAGTCCGCCCGGGGGGCAAGAGCAGTACTTC. This sequence joins TRBV6-5 and TRBJ2-7; D perhaps matches TRBD2 (7 bases). V was cut by 5 bases and J by 7 bases, with 15 bases left in between. Germline V gene data show CDR1 as MNHEY and CDR2 as SVGAGI. This CDR3 is built from 13 residues.